One T cell receptor (beta chain) is described in this entry. Its specificity is unknown. This entry is derived from a study of CD8 T cells in Susac syndrome. On the study more broadly: Of the sequenced Susac syndrome patients, about 6 had active disease and 8 or 9 were in remission. Study findings and constraints: Repertoires of Susac syndrome CD4+ T cells lacked clonal expansion.

V dropped 5 bases and J dropped 6 bases, with 17 bases sitting between them. The V gene's germline CDR1 is SGHTA and CDR2 FQGTGA. The CDR3 sequence is 15 residues long. Negative isolation yielded CD4+ and CD8+ T cells, and FACS enriched TEMRA cells. Reverse transcription of 0.5 to 1 ug RNA was performed with random hexamers. Multiplex PCR with immunoSEQ amplified the TCR beta CDR3 across 54 Vbeta and 13 Jbeta. TCRdb re-called the immunoSEQ multiplex PCR reads through MiXCR, storing one row per CDR3 protein. The repertoire holds about 180,000 distinct CDR3 sequences, with around 94% as singletons. The material sequenced was CD4+ T cells from PBMCs. The genes are TRBV7-3 and TRBJ2-1; TRBD2 is a possible D gene (5 bases). The clonotype comes from a human donor with Susac syndrome. DNA for the CDR3: TGTGCCAGCAGCCCCCGAGGACTTCCTCTCAATGAGCAGTTCTTC. It codes for CASSPRGLPLNEQFF.